This T cell receptor (beta chain) was captured by sequencing in a study of blood T cell repertoires in COVID-19. Across the whole study: Samples came from the United States, Italy and Spain, spanning acute and convalescent COVID-19. PBMCs, B-cell-depleted T cells, or T cells were the source of the cDNA or gDNA that made up the material.

Under the authors' procedure: Estimates of nucleated cell counts were drawn from the amplification of reference gene primers. This table comes from immunoSEQ multiplex PCR, and its TCRdb copy is limited to in-frame clones, with some not included. V, J and clone size are those of that table, while D and trimming were read from the DNA. The sample consists of 200,000 or so clones, roughly 88% of them appearing once. The V gene lost 5 bases and the J gene lost 1 base, with 12 bases spanning the gap. This CDR3 contains 15 residues. Per the germline V gene, CDR1 is SGHTA and CDR2 is FQGNSA. Specimen: peripheral blood. This chain uses TRBV7-2 with TRBJ1-5; no definite D call. The sequence came from a human donor in a cohort sampled during active COVID-19. The DNA of the CDR3 is TGTGCCAGCAGCCTCATGGGCACGAGCAATCAGCCCCAGCATTTT. It codes for CASSLMGTSNQPQHF.